This T cell receptor (beta chain) was obtained from a study of blood T cell repertoires in COVID-19. Across the study: Specimens from acute and convalescent COVID-19 originated in the United States, Italy and Spain. T cells, B-cell-depleted T cells, or PBMCs supplied cDNA or gDNA.

The CDR3 runs 16 residues. Losses at the gene ends were 4 bases for V and 3 bases for J; bases not matched to a gene: 7. The germline V gene encodes CDR1 SGDLS and CDR2 YYNGEE. In the authors' workflow: Reference gene primer amplification gave nucleated cell count estimates. Sequencing used immunoSEQ multiplex PCR; TCRdb keeps in-frame clones, though not all of them. That table gives V, J and clone size, and the DNA gave D and trimming. The sample lists about 81,000 clones; around 80% were seen once. This rearrangement joins TRBV9 to TRBJ2-2, with 9 positions matching TRBD2. This clonotype was obtained from a human donor in a cohort sampled during active COVID-19. The sequencing sample was made of peripheral blood. The CDR3 sequence: CASSFRVAGDTGELFF. The CDR3, as DNA: TGTGCCAGCAGCTTCCGGGTAGCGGGGGACACCGGGGAGCTGTTTTTT.